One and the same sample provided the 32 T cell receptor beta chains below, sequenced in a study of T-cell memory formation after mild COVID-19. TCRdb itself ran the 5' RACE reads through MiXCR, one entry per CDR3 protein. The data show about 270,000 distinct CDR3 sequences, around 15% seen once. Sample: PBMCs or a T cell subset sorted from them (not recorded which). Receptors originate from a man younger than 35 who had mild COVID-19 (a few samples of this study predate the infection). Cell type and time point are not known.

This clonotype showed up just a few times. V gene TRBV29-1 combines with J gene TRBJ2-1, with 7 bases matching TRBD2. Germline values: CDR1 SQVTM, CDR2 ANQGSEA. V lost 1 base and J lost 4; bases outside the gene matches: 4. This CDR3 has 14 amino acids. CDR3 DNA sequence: TGCAGCGTTGAAGGTAGCGGGCCTTACAATGAGCAGTTCTTC. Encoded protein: CSVEGSGPYNEQFF.

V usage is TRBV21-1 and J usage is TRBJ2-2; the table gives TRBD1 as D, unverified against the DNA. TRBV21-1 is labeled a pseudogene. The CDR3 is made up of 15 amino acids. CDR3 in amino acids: CASSKKQTGFWELFF. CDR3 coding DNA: TGTGCCAGCAGCAAAAAGCAGACGGGATTCTGGGAGCTGTTTTTT.

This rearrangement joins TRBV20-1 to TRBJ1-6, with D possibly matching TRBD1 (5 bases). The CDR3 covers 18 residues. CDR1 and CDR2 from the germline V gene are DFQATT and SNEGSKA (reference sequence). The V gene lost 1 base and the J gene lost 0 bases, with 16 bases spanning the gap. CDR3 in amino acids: CSARGQLPESSYNSPLHF. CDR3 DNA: TGCAGTGCTAGAGGACAGCTCCCGGAGAGCTCCTATAATTCACCCCTCCACTTT.

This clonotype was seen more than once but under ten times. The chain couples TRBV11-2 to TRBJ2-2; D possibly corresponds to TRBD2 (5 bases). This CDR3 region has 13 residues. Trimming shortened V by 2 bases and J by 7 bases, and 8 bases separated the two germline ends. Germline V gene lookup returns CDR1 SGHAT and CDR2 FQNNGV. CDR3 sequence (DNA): TGTGCCAGCAGCTTATTCCGGGGCGGGGAGCTGTTTTTT. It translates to CASSLFRGGELFF. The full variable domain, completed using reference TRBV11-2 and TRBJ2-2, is EAGVAQSPRYKIIEKRQSVAFWCNPISGHATLYWYQQILGQGPKLLIQFQNNGVVDDSQLPKDRFSAERLKGVDSTLKIQPAKLEDSAVYLCASSLFRGGELFFGEGSRLTVL.

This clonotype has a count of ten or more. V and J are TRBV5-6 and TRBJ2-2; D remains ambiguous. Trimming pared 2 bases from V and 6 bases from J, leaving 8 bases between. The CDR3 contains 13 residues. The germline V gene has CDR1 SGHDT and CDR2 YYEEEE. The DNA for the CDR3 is TGTGCCAGCAGCTTACTCCTCGCCGGGGAGCTGTTTTTT. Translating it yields CASSLLLAGELFF.

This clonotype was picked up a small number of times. The CDR3 DNA is TGTGCCAGCAGCTTGGACAGGGGGACAAGTGAAAAACTGTTTTTT. Encoded protein: CASSLDRGTSEKLFF. The chain links TRBV5-6 to TRBJ1-4; 8 nucleotides align to TRBD1. Germline CDR1 is SGHDT and CDR2 is YYEEEE. This CDR3 is built from 15 residues. Losses at the gene ends were 0 bases for V and 7 bases for J; bases not matched to a gene: 5.

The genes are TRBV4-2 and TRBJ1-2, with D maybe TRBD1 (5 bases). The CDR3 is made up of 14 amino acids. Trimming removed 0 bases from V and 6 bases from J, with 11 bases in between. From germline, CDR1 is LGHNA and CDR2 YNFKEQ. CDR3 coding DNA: TGTGCCAGCAGCCAAGATCCCGGGGCGGATGGCTACACCTTC. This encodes CASSQDPGADGYTF.

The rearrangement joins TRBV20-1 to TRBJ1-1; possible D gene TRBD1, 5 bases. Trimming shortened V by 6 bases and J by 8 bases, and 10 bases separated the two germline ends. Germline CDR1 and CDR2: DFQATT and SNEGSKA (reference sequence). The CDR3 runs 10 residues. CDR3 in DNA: TGCAGTGCCCACGACAGAGAAGCTTTCTTT. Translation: CSAHDREAFF.

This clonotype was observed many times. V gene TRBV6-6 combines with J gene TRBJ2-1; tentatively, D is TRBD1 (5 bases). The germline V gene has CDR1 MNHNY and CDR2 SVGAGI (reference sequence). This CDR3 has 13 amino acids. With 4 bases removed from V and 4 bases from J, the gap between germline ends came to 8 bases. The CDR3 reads CASSFDSYNEQFF. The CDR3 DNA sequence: TGTGCCAGCAGTTTCGACAGTTACAATGAGCAGTTCTTC.

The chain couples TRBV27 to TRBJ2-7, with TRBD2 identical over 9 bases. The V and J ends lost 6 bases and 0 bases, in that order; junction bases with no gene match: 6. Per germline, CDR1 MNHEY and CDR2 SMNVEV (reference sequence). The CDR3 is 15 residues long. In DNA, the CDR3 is TGTGCCAGCAGCCGGATAGCGGGGGTCTCCTACGAGCAGTACTTC. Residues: CASSRIAGVSYEQYF.

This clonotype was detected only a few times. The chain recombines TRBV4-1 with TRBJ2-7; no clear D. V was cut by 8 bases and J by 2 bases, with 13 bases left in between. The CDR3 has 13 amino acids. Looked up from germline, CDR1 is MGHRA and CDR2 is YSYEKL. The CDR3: CASSPEVAYEQYV. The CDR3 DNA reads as TGCGCCAGCTCCCCCGAGGTGGCCTACGAGCAGTACGTC.

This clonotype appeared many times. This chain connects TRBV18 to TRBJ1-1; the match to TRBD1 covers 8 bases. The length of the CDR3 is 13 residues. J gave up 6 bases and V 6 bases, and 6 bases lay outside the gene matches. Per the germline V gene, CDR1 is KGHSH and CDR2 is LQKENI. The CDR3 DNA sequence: TGTGCCAGCTCGGGGACAGGTTGGGCTGAAGCTTTCTTT. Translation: CASSGTGWAEAFF.

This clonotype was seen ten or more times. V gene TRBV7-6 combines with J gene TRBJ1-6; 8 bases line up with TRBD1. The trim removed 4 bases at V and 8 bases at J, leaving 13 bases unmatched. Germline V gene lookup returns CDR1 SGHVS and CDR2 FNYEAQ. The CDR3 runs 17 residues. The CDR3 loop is CASSSQNTGTGHSPLHF. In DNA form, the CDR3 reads TGTGCCAGCAGCTCACAGAATACCGGGACAGGCCATTCACCCCTCCACTTT.

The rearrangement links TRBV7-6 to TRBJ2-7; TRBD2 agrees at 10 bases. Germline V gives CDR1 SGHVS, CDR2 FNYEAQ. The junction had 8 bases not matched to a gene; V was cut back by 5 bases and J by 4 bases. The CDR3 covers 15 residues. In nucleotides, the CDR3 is TGTGCCAGCAGCCGGAGCGGGGGGGACCCTTACGAGCAGTACTTC. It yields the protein CASSRSGGDPYEQYF.

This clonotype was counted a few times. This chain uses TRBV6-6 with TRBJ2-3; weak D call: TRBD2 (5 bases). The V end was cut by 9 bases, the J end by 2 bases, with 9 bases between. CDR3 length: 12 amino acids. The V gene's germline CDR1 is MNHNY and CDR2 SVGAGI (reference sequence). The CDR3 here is CASHDYTDTQYF. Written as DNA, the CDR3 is TGTGCCAGTCACGACTACACAGATACGCAGTATTTT.

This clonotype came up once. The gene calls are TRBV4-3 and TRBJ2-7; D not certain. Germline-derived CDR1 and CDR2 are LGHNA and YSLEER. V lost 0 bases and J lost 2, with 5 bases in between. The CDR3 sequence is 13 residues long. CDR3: CASSQDRTYEQYF. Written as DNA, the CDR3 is TGCGCCAGCAGCCAAGATCGGACCTACGAGCAGTACTTC.

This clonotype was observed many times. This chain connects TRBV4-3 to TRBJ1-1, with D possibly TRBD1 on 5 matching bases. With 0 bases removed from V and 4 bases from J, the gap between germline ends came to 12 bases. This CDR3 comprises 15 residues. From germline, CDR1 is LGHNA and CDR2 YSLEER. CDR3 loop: CASSQDRQHGTEAFF. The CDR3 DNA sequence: TGCGCCAGCAGCCAAGATCGACAGCACGGCACTGAAGCTTTCTTT.

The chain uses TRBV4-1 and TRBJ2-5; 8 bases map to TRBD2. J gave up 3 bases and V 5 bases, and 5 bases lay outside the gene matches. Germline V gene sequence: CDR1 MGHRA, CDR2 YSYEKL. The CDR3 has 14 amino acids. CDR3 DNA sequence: TGCGCCAGCAGCAAACCGGGACTAGAAGAGACCCAGTACTTC. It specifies CASSKPGLEETQYF.

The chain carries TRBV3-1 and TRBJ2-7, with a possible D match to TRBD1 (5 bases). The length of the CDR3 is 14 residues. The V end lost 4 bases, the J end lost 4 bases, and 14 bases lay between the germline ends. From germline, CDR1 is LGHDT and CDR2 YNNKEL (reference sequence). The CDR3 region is CASSPYLGRYEQYF. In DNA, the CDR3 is TGTGCCAGCAGCCCCTACCTGGGGCGTTACGAGCAGTACTTC.

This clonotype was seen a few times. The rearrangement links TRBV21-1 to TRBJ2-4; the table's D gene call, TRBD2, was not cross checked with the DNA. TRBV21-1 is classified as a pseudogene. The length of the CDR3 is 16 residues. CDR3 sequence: CASSKVGGRDGDIQYF. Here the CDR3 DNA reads TGTGCCAGCAGCAAAGTTGGAGGGCGAGATGGGGACATTCAGTACTTC.

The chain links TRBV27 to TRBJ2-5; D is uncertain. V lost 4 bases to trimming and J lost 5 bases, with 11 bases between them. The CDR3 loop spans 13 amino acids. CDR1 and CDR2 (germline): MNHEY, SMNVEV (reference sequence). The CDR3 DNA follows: TGTGCCAGCAGTTGGAAGGAAGGGGAGACCCAGTACTTC. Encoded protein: CASSWKEGETQYF.

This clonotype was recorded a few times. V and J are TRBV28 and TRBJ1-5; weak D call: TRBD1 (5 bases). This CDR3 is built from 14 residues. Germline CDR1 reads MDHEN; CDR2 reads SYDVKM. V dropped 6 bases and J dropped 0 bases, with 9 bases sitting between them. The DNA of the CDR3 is TGTGCCAGCAGGGGACGGACTAGCAATCAGCCCCAGCATTTT. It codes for CASRGRTSNQPQHF.

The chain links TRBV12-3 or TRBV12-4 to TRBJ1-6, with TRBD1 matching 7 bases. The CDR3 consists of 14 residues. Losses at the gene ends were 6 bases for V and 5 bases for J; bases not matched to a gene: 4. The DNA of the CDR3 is TGTGCCAGCAGCCCCGGGACAGATAATTCACCCCTCCACTTT. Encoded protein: CASSPGTDNSPLHF.

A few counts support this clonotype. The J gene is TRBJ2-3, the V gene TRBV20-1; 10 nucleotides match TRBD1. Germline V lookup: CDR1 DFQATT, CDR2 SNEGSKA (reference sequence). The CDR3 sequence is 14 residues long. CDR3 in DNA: TGCACCTGGGACAGGGGCCTCGACACAGATACGCAGTATTTT. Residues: CTWDRGLDTDTQYF.

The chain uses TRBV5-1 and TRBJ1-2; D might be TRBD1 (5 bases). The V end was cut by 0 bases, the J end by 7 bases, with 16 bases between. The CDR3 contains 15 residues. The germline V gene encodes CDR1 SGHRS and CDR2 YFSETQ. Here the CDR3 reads CASSLDVSGALGYTF. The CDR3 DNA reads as TGCGCCAGCAGCTTGGATGTCTCCGGGGCCCTTGGCTACACCTTC.

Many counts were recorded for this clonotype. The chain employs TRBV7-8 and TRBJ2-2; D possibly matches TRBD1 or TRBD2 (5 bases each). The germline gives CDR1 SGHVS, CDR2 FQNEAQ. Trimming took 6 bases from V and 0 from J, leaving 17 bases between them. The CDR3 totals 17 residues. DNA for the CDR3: TGTGCCAGCAGGTCCGTGATATGGGGGACGAACACCGGGGAGCTGTTTTTT. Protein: CASRSVIWGTNTGELFF.

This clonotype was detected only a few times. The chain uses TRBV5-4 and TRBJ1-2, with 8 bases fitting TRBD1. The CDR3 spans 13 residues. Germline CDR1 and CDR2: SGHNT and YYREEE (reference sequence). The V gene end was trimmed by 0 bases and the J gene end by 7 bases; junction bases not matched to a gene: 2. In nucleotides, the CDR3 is TGTGCCAGCAGCTTGGCCAGGGGGCTTGGCTACACCTTC. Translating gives CASSLARGLGYTF.

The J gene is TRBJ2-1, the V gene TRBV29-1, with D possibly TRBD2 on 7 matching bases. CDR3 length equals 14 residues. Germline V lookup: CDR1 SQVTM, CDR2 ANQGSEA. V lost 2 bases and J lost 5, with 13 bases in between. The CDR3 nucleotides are TGCAGCGTTGAAAGGGGGGGAATCCACAATGAGCAGTTCTTC. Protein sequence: CSVERGGIHNEQFF.

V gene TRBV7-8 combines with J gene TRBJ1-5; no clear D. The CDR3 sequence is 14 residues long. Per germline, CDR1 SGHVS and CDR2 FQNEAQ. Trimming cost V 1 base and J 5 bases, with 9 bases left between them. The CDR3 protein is CASSLGGRDQPQHF. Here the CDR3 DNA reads TGTGCCAGCAGCTTAGGGGGTCGAGATCAGCCCCAGCATTTT.

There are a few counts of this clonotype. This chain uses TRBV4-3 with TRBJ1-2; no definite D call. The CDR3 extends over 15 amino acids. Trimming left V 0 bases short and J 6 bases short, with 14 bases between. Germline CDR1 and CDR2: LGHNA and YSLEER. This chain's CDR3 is CASSQEFHPTDGYTF. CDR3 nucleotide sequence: TGCGCCAGCAGCCAAGAATTTCACCCGACGGATGGCTACACCTTC.

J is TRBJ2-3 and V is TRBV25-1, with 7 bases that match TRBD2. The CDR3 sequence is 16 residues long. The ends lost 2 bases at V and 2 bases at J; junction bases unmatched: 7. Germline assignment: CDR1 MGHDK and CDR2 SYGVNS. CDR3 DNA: TGTGCCAGCAGTGAACGGGCGGGGGTTACCACAGATACGCAGTATTTT. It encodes CASSERAGVTTDTQYF.

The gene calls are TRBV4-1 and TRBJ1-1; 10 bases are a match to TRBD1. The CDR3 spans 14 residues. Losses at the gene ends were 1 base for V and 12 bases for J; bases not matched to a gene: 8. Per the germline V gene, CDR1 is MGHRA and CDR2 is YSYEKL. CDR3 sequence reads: CASSQVGTGENPFF. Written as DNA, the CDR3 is TGCGCCAGCAGCCAAGTGGGGACAGGGGAGAATCCTTTCTTT.